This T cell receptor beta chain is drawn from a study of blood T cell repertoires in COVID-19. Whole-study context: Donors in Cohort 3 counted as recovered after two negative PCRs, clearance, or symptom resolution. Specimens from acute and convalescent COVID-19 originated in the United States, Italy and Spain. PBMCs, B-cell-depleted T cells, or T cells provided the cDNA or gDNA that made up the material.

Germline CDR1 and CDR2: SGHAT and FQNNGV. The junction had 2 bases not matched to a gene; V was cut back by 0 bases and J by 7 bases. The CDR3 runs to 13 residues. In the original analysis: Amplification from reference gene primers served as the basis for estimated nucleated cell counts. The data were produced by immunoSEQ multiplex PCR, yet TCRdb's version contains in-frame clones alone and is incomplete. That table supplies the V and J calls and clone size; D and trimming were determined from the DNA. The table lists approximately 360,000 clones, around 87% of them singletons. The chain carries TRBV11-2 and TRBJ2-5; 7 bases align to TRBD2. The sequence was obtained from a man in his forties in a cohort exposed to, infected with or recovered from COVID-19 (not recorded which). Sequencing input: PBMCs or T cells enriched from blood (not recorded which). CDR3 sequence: CASSLETGGTQYF. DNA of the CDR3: TGTGCCAGCAGCTTAGAAACGGGAGGGACCCAGTACTTC.